The 15 T cell receptor beta chains below come from one sample, sequenced in a study of shared clonotypes between healthy human individuals. TCRdb's table, derived via immunoSEQ multiplex PCR, lists solely in-frame clones and lacks some. The table has around 240,000 clones, approximately 65% seen once; the top ten hold 11%. Sequencing was performed on memory CD4+ T cells sorted from blood. Described subset: CD45RA-negative fraction. The receptor source for this set is a man aged 30 to 39 in good health.

The rearrangement uses TRBV5-1 and TRBJ1-4; D is undetermined. V shed 0 bases and J shed 11 bases, with 14 bases lying between them. This CDR3 is 14 amino acids long. Germline V gene data show CDR1 as SGHRS and CDR2 as YFSETQ. For the CDR3, the DNA is TGCGCCAGCAGCTTGGGGGAGAGGGAAGAGAAACTGTTTTTT. Its translation: CASSLGEREEKLFF.

This clone was recorded only once. V is TRBV20-1 and J is TRBJ2-5; D possibly uses TRBD1 or TRBD2 (5 bases each). Looked up from germline, CDR1 is DFQATT and CDR2 is SNEGSKA (reference sequence). The CDR3 runs to 11 residues. The CDR3 nucleotides are TGCAGCGCCCCCCGGGACGGGACCCAGTACTTC. It codes for CSAPRDGTQYF.

This clone was found once. The chain has TRBV14 and TRBJ2-3; D is possibly TRBD1 or TRBD2 (5 bases each). The CDR3 length is 14 residues. Trimming left V 0 bases short and J 4 bases short, with 8 bases between. Germline V CDR1 and CDR2: SGHDN, FVKESK. The CDR3 sequence is CASSQDRGPDTQYF. The DNA for the CDR3 is TGTGCCAGCAGCCAAGATAGGGGACCAGATACGCAGTATTTT.

The J gene is TRBJ2-7, the V gene TRBV10-3, with no clear D. Trimming left V 0 bases short and J 5 bases short, with 11 bases between. CDR1 is ENHRY and CDR2 is SYGVKD in the germline V gene. CDR3 length: 14 amino acids. Here the CDR3 reads CAISESGKGDEQYF. The CDR3 DNA reads as TGTGCCATCAGTGAGTCGGGGAAAGGCGACGAGCAGTACTTC.

This clone was counted only a few times. The chain carries TRBV5-5 and TRBJ1-2; tentative D call: TRBD1 (6 bases). The CDR3 runs 13 residues. The V gene's germline CDR1 is SGHKS and CDR2 YYEKEE (reference sequence). The V and J ends lost 0 bases and 6 bases respectively, with 9 bases between them. The CDR3 bases are TGTGCCAGCAGCTTGGGAGGGGGGCATGGCTACACCTTC. Its protein product is CASSLGGGHGYTF.

CDR3 DNA: TGTGCCAGCAGCGTAATCGGCTCTGGAAACACCATATATTTT. As protein: CASSVIGSGNTIYF. The chain is built from TRBV9 and TRBJ1-3, with D uncertain. The CDR3 extends over 14 amino acids. V lost 1 base and J lost 0, with 5 bases in between. Germline lookup yields CDR1 SGDLS and CDR2 YYNGEE.

The rearrangement links TRBV28 to TRBJ2-7; D may correspond to TRBD1 or TRBD2 (6 bases each). The germline CDR1 and CDR2 sequences are MDHEN and SYDVKM. The V and J ends lost 4 bases and 9 bases respectively, with 19 bases between them. CDR3 length equals 14 residues. CDR3 residues: CASSSPGDIARQYF. The CDR3 bases are TGTGCCAGCAGTTCCCCGGGGGACATTGCACGGCAGTACTTC.

The chain carries TRBV28 and TRBJ2-5; D might be TRBD1 or TRBD2, each matching 5 bases. Germline V gene lookup returns CDR1 MDHEN and CDR2 SYDVKM. The V gene lost 3 bases and the J gene lost 0 bases, with 8 bases spanning the gap. The CDR3 spans 14 residues. In DNA form, the CDR3 reads TGTGCCAGCAGTTTCGGGGCGTACCAAGAGACCCAGTACTTC. It encodes CASSFGAYQETQYF. The variable domain in full, with the rest retrieved from reference TRBV28 and TRBJ2-5, is DVKVTQSSRYLVKRTGEKVFLECVQDMDHENMFWYRQDPGLGLRLIYFSYDVKMKEKGDIPEGYSVSREKKERFSLILESASTNQTSMYLCASSFGAYQETQYFGPGTRLLVL.

The CDR3 sequence is CAWSGGAELFF. CDR3 bases: TGTGCCTGGTCAGGGGGCGCGGAACTGTTTTTT. This chain joins TRBV30 and TRBJ1-4; 8 bases line up with TRBD1. This CDR3 is 11 amino acids long. CDR1 is GTSNPN, CDR2 SVGIG, per germline (reference sequence). The V and J ends lost 5 bases and 12 bases, in that order; junction bases with no gene match: 5.

This clone turned up a few times. The chain has TRBV6-5 and TRBJ1-4; no clear D. CDR1 is MNHEY, CDR2 SVGAGI, per germline. V lost 2 bases, J lost 5 bases, and 9 bases lay in between. The CDR3 length is 14 residues. The DNA of the CDR3 is TGTGCCAGCAGTTACAGGGTTAGGAATGAAAAACTGTTTTTT. This gives the protein CASSYRVRNEKLFF.

The V gene is TRBV5-1, the J gene TRBJ2-1; D may match TRBD1 or TRBD2 (5 bases each). The germline gives CDR1 SGHRS, CDR2 YFSETQ. The ends were cut back, 2 bases at V and 6 bases at J, with 18 bases in the middle. The CDR3 sequence is 16 residues long. The CDR3 DNA reads as TGCGCCAGCAGCTTCCTCGGGGCAGGCGGTACCAATGAGCAGTTCTTC. It translates to CASSFLGAGGTNEQFF. The variable domain in full, completed from reference TRBV5-1 and TRBJ2-1, reads KAGVTQTPRYLIKTRGQQVTLSCSPISGHRSVSWYQQTPGQGLQFLFEYFSETQRNKGNFPGRFSGRQFSNSRSEMNVSTLELGDSALYLCASSFLGAGGTNEQFFGPGTRLTVL.

The chain has TRBV7-2 and TRBJ2-3, with TRBD2 matching 11 bases. Germline V gene lookup returns CDR1 SGHTA and CDR2 FQGNSA. The CDR3 has 15 residues. The V and J ends lost 5 bases and 6 bases, in that order; junction bases with no gene match: 7. CDR3 bases: TGTGCCAGCAGCCTTACTAGCGGGAGAAGGGATACGCAGTATTTT. Amino acid sequence: CASSLTSGRRDTQYF.

A few counts support this clone. The V gene is TRBV5-4, the J gene TRBJ1-4; D ambiguous. V dropped 2 bases and J dropped 5 bases, with 7 bases sitting between them. Germline V gene lookup returns CDR1 SGHNT and CDR2 YYREEE (reference sequence). The CDR3 contains 13 residues. This CDR3 reads CASSFASNEKLFF. Here the CDR3 DNA reads TGTGCCAGCAGCTTTGCCTCCAATGAAAAACTGTTTTTT. Full variable domain (rest looked up from reference TRBV5-4 and TRBJ1-4): ETGVTQSPTHLIKTRGQQVTLRCSSQSGHNTVSWYQQALGQGPQFIFQYYREEENGRGNFPPRFSGLQFPNYSSELNVNALELDDSALYLCASSFASNEKLFFGSGTQLSVL.

This clone was detected only once. The chain employs TRBV5-1 and TRBJ2-5; the match to TRBD1 covers 9 bases. The CDR3 runs to 16 residues. The germline CDR1 and CDR2 sequences are SGHRS and YFSETQ. V gave up 4 bases and J gave up 5 bases; unmatched junction bases: 12. The DNA of the CDR3 is TGCGCCAGCAGCCGCTCAGGAGGACAGGGGATGGAGACCCAGTACTTC. It specifies CASSRSGGQGMETQYF. Complete variable domain (other parts from reference TRBV5-1 and TRBJ2-5): KAGVTQTPRYLIKTRGQQVTLSCSPISGHRSVSWYQQTPGQGLQFLFEYFSETQRNKGNFPGRFSGRQFSNSRSEMNVSTLELGDSALYLCASSRSGGQGMETQYFGPGTRLLVL.

The gene calls are TRBV7-6 and TRBJ2-3, with D tentatively TRBD2 (6 bases). CDR1 SGHVS and CDR2 FNYEAQ come from the germline V gene. The CDR3 is 16 residues long. V lost 6 bases, J lost 0 bases, and 16 bases lay in between. The CDR3 loop is CASSRLADTSTDTQYF. The CDR3 bases are TGTGCCAGCAGTCGATTAGCGGATACTAGCACAGATACGCAGTATTTT.